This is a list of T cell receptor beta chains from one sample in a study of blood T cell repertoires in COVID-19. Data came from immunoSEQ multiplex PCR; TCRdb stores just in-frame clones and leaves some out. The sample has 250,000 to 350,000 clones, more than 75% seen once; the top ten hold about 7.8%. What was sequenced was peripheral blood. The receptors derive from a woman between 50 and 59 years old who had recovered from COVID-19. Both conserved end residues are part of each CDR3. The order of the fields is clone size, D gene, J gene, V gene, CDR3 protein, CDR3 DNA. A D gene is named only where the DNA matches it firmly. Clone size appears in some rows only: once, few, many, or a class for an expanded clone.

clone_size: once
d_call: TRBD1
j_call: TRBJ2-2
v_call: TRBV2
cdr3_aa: CASRRTGGNTGELFF
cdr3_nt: TGTGCCAGCAGAAGGACAGGCGGGAACACCGGGGAGCTGTTTTTT

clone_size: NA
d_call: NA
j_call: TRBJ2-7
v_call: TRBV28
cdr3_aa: CASSFSDRSYEQYF
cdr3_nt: TGTGCCAGCAGTTTCTCCGACAGGTCCTACGAGCAGTACTTC

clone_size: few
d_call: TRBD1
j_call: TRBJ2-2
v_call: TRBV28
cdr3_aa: CASSLIEGRGLTGELFF
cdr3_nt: TGTGCCAGCAGTTTAATTGAGGGCAGGGGGCTAACCGGGGAGCTGTTTTTT

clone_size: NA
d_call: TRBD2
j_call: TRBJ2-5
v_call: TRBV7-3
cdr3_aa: CASSLAGGSAETQYF
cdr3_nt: TGTGCCAGCAGCTTAGCGGGAGGGTCGGCAGAGACCCAGTACTTC

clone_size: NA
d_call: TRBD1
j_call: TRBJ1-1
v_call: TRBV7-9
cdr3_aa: CASSGPGGTNTEAFF
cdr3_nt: TGTGCCAGCAGTGGACCAGGGGGTACGAACACTGAAGCTTTCTTT

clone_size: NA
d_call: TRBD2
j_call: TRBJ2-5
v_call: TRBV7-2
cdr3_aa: CASSYRTSGVPLETQYF
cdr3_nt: TGTGCCAGCAGCTACCGGACTAGCGGGGTCCCTCTGGAGACCCAGTACTTC

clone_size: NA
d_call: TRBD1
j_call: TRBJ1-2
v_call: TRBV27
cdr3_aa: CASSLRQGYGYTF
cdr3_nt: TGTGCCAGCAGTCTGCGACAGGGCTATGGCTACACCTTC

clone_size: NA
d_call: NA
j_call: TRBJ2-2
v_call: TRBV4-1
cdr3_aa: CASSQDRVVRTGELFF
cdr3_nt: TGCGCCAGCAGCCAAGATCGGGTTGTCAGAACCGGGGAGCTGTTTTTT

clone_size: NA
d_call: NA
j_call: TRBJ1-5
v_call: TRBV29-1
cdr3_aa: CSVEDGLGLNQPQHF
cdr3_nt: TGCAGCGTTGAAGATGGGTTAGGACTCAATCAGCCCCAGCATTTT

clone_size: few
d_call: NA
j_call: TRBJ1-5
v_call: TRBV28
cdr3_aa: CASSLWGGRARNNQPQHF
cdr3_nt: TGTGCCAGCAGTTTATGGGGAGGTAGGGCTCGGAACAATCAGCCCCAGCATTTT

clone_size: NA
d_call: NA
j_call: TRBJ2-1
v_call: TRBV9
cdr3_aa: CASSVGTVEEQFF
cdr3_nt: TGTGCCAGCAGCGTAGGGACTGTCGAAGAGCAGTTCTTC

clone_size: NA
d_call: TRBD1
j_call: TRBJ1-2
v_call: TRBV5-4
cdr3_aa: CASGRTGGNGYTF
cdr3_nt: TGTGCCAGCGGCAGGACAGGGGGCAATGGCTACACCTTC

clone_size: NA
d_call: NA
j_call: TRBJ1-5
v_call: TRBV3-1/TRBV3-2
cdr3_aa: CASSQGQQISNQPQHF
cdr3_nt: TGTGCCAGCAGCCAAGGCCAACAAATTAGCAATCAGCCCCAGCATTTT

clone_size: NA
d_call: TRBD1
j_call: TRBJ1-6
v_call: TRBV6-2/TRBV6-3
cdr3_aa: CASSPRQGASQNSPLHF
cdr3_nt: TGTGCCAGCAGTCCGCGACAGGGGGCGTCGCAAAATTCACCCCTCCACTTT

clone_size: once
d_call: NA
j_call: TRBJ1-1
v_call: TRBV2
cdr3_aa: CASRAEPHQAFF
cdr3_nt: TGTGCCAGCAGAGCCGAACCCCACCAAGCTTTCTTT

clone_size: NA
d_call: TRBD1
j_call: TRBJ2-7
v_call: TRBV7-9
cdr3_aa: CASSRRGDRPLEQYF
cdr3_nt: TGTGCCAGCAGCCGACGCGGGGACAGGCCTCTGGAGCAGTACTTC

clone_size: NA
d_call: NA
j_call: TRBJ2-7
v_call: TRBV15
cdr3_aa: CATSRTPTGSGEQYF
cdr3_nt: TGTGCCACCAGCAGAACTCCAACAGGGTCGGGAGAGCAGTACTTC

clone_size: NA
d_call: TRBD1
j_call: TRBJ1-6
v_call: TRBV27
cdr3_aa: CASSSPGQGGYNSPLHF
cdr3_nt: TGTGCCAGCAGTTCCCCGGGACAGGGGGGGTATAATTCACCCCTCCACTTT

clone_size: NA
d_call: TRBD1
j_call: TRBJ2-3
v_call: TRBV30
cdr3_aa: CAWGGQNKNTQYF
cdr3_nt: TGTGCCTGGGGGGGACAGAATAAGAATACGCAGTATTTT

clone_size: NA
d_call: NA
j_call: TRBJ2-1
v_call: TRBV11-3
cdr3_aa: CASSLSRGHNEQFF
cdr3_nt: TGTGCCAGCAGCTTGAGTAGAGGGCATAATGAGCAGTTCTTC

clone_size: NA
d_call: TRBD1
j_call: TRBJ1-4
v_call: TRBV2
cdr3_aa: CASRTDRGATNEKLFF
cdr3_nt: TGTGCCAGTAGGACCGACAGGGGCGCAACTAATGAAAAACTGTTTTTT

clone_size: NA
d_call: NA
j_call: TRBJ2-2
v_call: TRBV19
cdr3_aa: CASKAGFDTGELFF
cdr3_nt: TGTGCCAGTAAAGCAGGGTTCGACACCGGGGAGCTGTTTTTT

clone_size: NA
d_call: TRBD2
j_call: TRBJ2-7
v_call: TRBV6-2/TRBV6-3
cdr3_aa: CASSSPGTSGARGEQYF
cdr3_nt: TGTGCCAGCAGTTCCCCCGGGACTAGCGGGGCCAGGGGAGAGCAGTACTTC

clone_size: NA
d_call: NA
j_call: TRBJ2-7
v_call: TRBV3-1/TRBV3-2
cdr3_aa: CASSQDISPGGSYEQYF
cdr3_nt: TGTGCCAGCAGCCAAGATATATCCCCCGGGGGCTCCTACGAGCAGTACTTC

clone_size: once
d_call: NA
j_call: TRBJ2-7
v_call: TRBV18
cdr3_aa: CASSPRGGGEQYF
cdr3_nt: TGTGCCAGCTCACCACGGGGGGGCGGTGAGCAGTACTTC

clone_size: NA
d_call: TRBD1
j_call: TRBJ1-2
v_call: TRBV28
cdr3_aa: CASSTGENYGYTF
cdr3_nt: TGTGCCAGCAGTACAGGGGAGAACTATGGCTACACCTTC

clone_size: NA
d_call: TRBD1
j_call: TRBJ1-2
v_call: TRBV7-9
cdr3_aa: CASSLGDSSYGYTF
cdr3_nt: TGTGCCAGCAGCTTAGGGGACAGTTCCTATGGCTACACCTTC

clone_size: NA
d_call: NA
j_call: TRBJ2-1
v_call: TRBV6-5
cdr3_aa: CASRDTTYNEQFF
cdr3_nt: TGTGCCAGCAGAGACACGACCTACAATGAGCAGTTCTTC

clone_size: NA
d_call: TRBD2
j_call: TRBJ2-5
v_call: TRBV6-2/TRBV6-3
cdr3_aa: CASSYSSSGGETQYF
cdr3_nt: TGTGCCAGCAGTTACAGTTCTAGCGGGGGTGAGACCCAGTACTTC

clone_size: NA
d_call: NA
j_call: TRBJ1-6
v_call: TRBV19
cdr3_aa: CASSNILSYNSPLHF
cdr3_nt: TGTGCCAGTAGTAACATATTGTCCTATAATTCACCCCTCCACTTT

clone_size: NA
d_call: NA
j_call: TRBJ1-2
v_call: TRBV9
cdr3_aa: CASSVEGQRKLSYGYTF
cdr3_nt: TGTGCCAGCAGCGTAGAAGGACAGCGAAAACTCTCCTATGGCTACACCTTC

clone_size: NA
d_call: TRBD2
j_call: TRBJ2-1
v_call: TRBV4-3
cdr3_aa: CASSQSGLAGGEQFF
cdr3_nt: TGCGCCAGCAGCCAGTCGGGACTAGCGGGGGGTGAGCAGTTCTTC

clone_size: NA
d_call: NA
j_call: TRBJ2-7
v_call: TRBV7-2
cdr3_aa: CASSLVGQVSYEQYF
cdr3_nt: TGTGCCAGCAGCTTAGTTGGACAAGTATCCTACGAGCAGTACTTC

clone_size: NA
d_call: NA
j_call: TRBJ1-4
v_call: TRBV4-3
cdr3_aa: CASSQGGGTATNEKLFF
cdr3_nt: TGCGCCAGCAGCCAAGGAGGAGGGACTGCAACTAATGAAAAACTGTTTTTT

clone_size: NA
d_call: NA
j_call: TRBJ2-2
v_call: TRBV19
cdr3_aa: CASSMTGGTGELFF
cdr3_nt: TGTGCCAGTAGTATGACAGGTGGCACCGGGGAGCTGTTTTTT

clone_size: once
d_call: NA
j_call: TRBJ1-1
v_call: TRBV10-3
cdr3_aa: CAISESGGEDTEAFF
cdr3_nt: TGTGCCATCAGTGAGTCAGGAGGGGAGGACACTGAAGCTTTCTTT

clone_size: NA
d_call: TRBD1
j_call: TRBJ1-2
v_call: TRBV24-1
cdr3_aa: CATSDVDRGDYGYTF
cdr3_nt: TGTGCCACCAGTGATGTGGACAGGGGGGACTATGGCTACACCTTC

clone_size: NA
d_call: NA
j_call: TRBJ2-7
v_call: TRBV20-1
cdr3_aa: CSAVPRGEQYF
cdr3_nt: TGCAGTGCAGTCCCCCGGGGAGAGCAGTACTTC

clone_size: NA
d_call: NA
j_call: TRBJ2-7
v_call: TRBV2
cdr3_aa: CASSEFRGLNEQYF
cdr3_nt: TGTGCCAGCAGTGAGTTTCGAGGGTTGAACGAGCAGTACTTC

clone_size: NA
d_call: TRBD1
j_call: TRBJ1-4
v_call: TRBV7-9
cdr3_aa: CASSIRTGNEKLFF
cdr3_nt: TGTGCCAGCAGCATTCGGACAGGAAACGAAAAACTGTTTTTT

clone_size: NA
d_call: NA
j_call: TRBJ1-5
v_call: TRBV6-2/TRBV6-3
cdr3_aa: CASSYSRYQPQHF
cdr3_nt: TGTGCCAGCAGTTATAGCCGCTATCAGCCCCAGCATTTT

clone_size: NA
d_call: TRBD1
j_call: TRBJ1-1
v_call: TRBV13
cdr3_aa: CASSLGGGSFHTEAFF
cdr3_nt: TGTGCCAGCAGCTTAGGAGGGGGCTCGTTTCACACTGAAGCTTTCTTT

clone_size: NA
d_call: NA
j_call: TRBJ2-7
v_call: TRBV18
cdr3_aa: CASSPDISSYEQYF
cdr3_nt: TGTGCCAGCTCACCAGATATTTCTAGCTACGAGCAGTACTTC

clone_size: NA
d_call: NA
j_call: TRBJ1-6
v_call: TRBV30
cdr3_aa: CAWNQGQYNSPLHF
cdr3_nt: TGTGCCTGGAACCAGGGGCAGTATAATTCACCCCTCCACTTT

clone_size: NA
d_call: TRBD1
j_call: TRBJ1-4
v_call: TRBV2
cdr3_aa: CASSSPGQYLLKLFF
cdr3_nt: TGTGCCAGCAGTAGTCCGGGACAGTACTTGCTAAAACTGTTTTTT

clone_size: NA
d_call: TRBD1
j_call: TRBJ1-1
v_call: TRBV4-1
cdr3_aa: CASSQRTGGDTEAFF
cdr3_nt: TGCGCCAGCAGCCAGAGGACAGGGGGGGACACTGAAGCTTTCTTT

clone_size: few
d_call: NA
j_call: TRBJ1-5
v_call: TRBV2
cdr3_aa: CASSQDSSNQPQHF
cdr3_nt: TGTGCCAGCAGTCAGGACAGTAGCAATCAGCCCCAGCATTTT

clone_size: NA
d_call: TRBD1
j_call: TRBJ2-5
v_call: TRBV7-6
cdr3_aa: CASSPVGDRALETQYF
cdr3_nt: TGTGCCAGCAGCCCCGTCGGGGACAGGGCGTTGGAGACCCAGTACTTC

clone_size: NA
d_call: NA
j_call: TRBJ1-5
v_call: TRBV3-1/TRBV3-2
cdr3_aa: CASSQGTPSVPAVYNQPQHF
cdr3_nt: TGTGCCAGCAGCCAAGGAACCCCGTCGGTCCCGGCGGTATACAATCAGCCCCAGCATTTT

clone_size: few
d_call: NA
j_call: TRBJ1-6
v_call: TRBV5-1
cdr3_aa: CASSPPASNSPLHF
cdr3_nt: TGCGCCAGCAGCCCGCCCGCCAGTAATTCACCCCTCCACTTT

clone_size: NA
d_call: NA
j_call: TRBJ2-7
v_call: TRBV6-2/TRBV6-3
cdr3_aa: CASSPPRRGLEQYF
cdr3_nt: TGTGCCAGCAGCCCCCCCAGGCGGGGGCTCGAGCAGTACTTC

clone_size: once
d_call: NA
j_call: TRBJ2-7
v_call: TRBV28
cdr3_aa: CASSSGGGAISYEQYF
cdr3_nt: TGTGCCAGCAGTTCCGGTGGGGGCGCGATATCCTACGAGCAGTACTTC

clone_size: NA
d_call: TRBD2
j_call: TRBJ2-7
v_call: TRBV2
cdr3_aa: CASRTSGRFSYEQYF
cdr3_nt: TGTGCCAGCAGGACTAGCGGGAGGTTCTCCTACGAGCAGTACTTC

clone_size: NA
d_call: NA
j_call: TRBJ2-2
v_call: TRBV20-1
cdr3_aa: CSASIRSGVGGELFF
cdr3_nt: TGCAGTGCTAGTATAAGGTCGGGGGTCGGCGGGGAGCTGTTTTTT

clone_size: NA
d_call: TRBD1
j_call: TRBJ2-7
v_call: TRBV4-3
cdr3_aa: CASSQGAPGQNSYEQYF
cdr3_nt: TGCGCCAGCAGCCAGGGTGCCCCGGGACAGAACTCCTACGAGCAGTACTTC

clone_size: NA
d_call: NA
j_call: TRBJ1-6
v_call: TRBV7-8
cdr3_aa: CASSLDRVNSPLHF
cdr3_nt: TGTGCCAGCAGCTTGGACAGAGTAAATTCACCCCTCCACTTT

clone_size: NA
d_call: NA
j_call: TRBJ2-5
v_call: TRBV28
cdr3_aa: CASSSGFRGEETQYF
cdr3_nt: TGTGCCAGCAGTTCCGGCTTCAGGGGAGAAGAGACCCAGTACTTC

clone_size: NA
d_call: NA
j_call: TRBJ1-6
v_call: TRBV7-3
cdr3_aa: CANRLGAGSPLHF
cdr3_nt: TGTGCCAACCGACTCGGTGCGGGTTCACCCCTCCACTTT

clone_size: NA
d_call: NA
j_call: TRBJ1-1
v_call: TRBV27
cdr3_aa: CASSFGADTEAFF
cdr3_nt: TGTGCCAGCAGTTTCGGAGCGGACACTGAAGCTTTCTTT

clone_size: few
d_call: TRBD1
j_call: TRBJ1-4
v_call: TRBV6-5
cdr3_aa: CASSSRIGQGGEKLFF
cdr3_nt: TGTGCCAGCAGTTCTCGGATTGGACAGGGGGGAGAAAAACTGTTTTTT